This T cell receptor (beta chain) was recorded in a study of T cell responses to AZD1222 COVID-19 vaccine. Trimming removed 1 base from V and 4 bases from J, with 5 bases in between. Germline CDR1 and CDR2: SGHTA and FQGNSA. This CDR3 has 13 amino acids. Turning to this clone: Its matching antigen is unknown.

Profiled with immunoSEQ multiplex PCR; TCRdb holds only in-frame clones, not every one. The data show tens of thousands of clones, roughly 90% seen once. Points from the study as a whole: Sampling that yielded the repertoires occurred only after the peak T cell response. Breadth and depth of Spike-specific TCRs rose after two AZD1222 doses. The number of AZD1222 recipients seropositive at baseline was only five or six.

This clonotype was obtained from an adult in good health. The chain combines TRBV7-2 with TRBJ2-1; D uncertain. The sample was peripheral blood, taken on day 0 of MenACWY control vaccination. CDR3 nucleotide sequence: TGTGCCAGCAGCTTAGTAGGGTACAATGAGCAGTTCTTC. Its translation: CASSLVGYNEQFF. The complete variable domain, with remaining parts taken from reference TRBV7-2 and TRBJ2-1, reads GAGVSQSPSNKVTEKGKDVELRCDPISGHTALYWYRQSLGQGLEFLIYFQGNSAPDKSGLPSDRFSAERTGGSVSTLTIQRTQQEDSAVYLCASSLVGYNEQFFGPGTRLTVL.